The rows below give T cell receptor beta chains drawn from one sample of a study of a mutant IDH1 vaccine in newly diagnosed glioma. Produced via immunoSEQ multiplex PCR; TCRdb's table is partial and in-frame only. The sample consists of around 64,000 clones, approximately 82% of them appearing once. The sequencing here drew on peripheral blood mononuclear cells (PBMCs), taken from a glioma patient treated with radiotherapy, temozolomide or both. These TCRs come from a woman between 18 and 30 years old with glioma. Some clones in this sample may be carry-over from other donors' samples. The CDR3 runs from the conserved cysteine through the conserved F or W. The D gene is left open where the match is weak. The size of a clone is reported for some rows only, either as once, few or many, or as a class for expanded clones.

cdr3_nt: TGCGCCAGCAGCCTCTACTGGCAGAACACCGGGGAGCTGTTTTTT; cdr3_aa: CASSLYWQNTGELFF; clone_size: NA; d_call: NA; v_call: TRBV4-3; j_call: TRBJ2-2
cdr3_nt: TGTGCCAGCAGCTCCAGCGGGGATTACACCGGGGAGCTGTTTTTT; cdr3_aa: CASSSSGDYTGELFF; clone_size: NA; d_call: TRBD2; v_call: TRBV11-2; j_call: TRBJ2-2
cdr3_nt: TGTGCCAGCAGCGTAGGCGGGGGGGGGAACACTGAAGCTTTCTTT; cdr3_aa: CASSVGGGGNTEAFF; clone_size: NA; d_call: NA; v_call: TRBV9; j_call: TRBJ1-1
cdr3_nt: TGTGCCAGCAGCTCGGCGCATAGCAATCAGCCCCAGCATTTT; cdr3_aa: CASSSAHSNQPQHF; clone_size: NA; d_call: NA; v_call: TRBV5-6; j_call: TRBJ1-5
cdr3_nt: TGTGCCAGCACACCAGTGGACACCGGGGAGCTGTTTTTT; cdr3_aa: CASTPVDTGELFF; clone_size: NA; d_call: NA; v_call: TRBV6-6; j_call: TRBJ2-2
cdr3_nt: TGTGCCAGCAGCCAAGATTTGGTCACTGAAGCTTTCTTT; cdr3_aa: CASSQDLVTEAFF; clone_size: NA; d_call: NA; v_call: TRBV14; j_call: TRBJ1-1
cdr3_nt: TGTGCCAGCAGCTACCCTGGAGGGGGTGTGAACACTGAAGCTTTCTTT; cdr3_aa: CASSYPGGGVNTEAFF; clone_size: NA; d_call: NA; v_call: TRBV11-3; j_call: TRBJ1-1
cdr3_nt: TGTGCCAGCAGAGACGACAGGGTCGATGGCTACACCTTC; cdr3_aa: CASRDDRVDGYTF; clone_size: NA; d_call: TRBD1; v_call: TRBV2; j_call: TRBJ1-2
cdr3_nt: TGTGCCAGCAGCCGAATGTATCAGCCCCAGCATTTT; cdr3_aa: CASSRMYQPQHF; clone_size: NA; d_call: NA; v_call: TRBV7-9; j_call: TRBJ1-5
cdr3_nt: TGTGCCAGCAGCAAAGCGGGGGGCGGTGCTGAAGCTTTCTTT; cdr3_aa: CASSKAGGGAEAFF; clone_size: NA; d_call: NA; v_call: TRBV4-2; j_call: TRBJ1-1
cdr3_nt: TGCGCCAGCAGCTTGACAGGGGGCGCCGGGGAGACCCAGTACTTC; cdr3_aa: CASSLTGGAGETQYF; clone_size: NA; d_call: TRBD1; v_call: TRBV5-1; j_call: TRBJ2-5
cdr3_nt: TGCGCCAGCAGCTTGCTTCGGGTCAACGAGCAGTACTTC; cdr3_aa: CASSLLRVNEQYF; clone_size: NA; d_call: NA; v_call: TRBV5-1; j_call: TRBJ2-7
cdr3_nt: TGTGCCAGCAGTGCCGGACAGTTAATGAACACTGAAGCTTTCTTT; cdr3_aa: CASSAGQLMNTEAFF; clone_size: NA; d_call: NA; v_call: TRBV27; j_call: TRBJ1-1
cdr3_nt: TGTGCCAGCAGCTGGACGCGGGGCGATACGCAGTATTTT; cdr3_aa: CASSWTRGDTQYF; clone_size: NA; d_call: NA; v_call: TRBV7-6; j_call: TRBJ2-3
cdr3_nt: TGCGCCAGCAGCCTCGGGACAGCCAACTCTGGAAACACCATATATTTT; cdr3_aa: CASSLGTANSGNTIYF; clone_size: NA; d_call: TRBD1; v_call: TRBV5-1; j_call: TRBJ1-3
cdr3_nt: TGTGCCAGCACACATAGTAGCGGCTCCTACGAGCAGTACTTC; cdr3_aa: CASTHSSGSYEQYF; clone_size: NA; d_call: NA; v_call: TRBV5-4; j_call: TRBJ2-7
cdr3_nt: TGCGCCAGCAGCTTGAGGCAATGGCAGGGAAACACTGAAGCTTTCTTT; cdr3_aa: CASSLRQWQGNTEAFF; clone_size: NA; d_call: NA; v_call: TRBV5-1; j_call: TRBJ1-1
cdr3_nt: TGTGCCAGCTCACCAGGGACAGAAGCTAACTATGGCTACACCTTC; cdr3_aa: CASSPGTEANYGYTF; clone_size: few; d_call: TRBD1; v_call: TRBV18; j_call: TRBJ1-2
cdr3_nt: TGTGCCAGCACCCATTTGACCACGGCCGGGGAGCTGTTTTTT; cdr3_aa: CASTHLTTAGELFF; clone_size: NA; d_call: NA; v_call: TRBV7-2; j_call: TRBJ2-2
cdr3_nt: TGTGCCAGCAGCCAAGTAAGAGGGCAGGGAGCTTTCTTT; cdr3_aa: CASSQVRGQGAFF; clone_size: few; d_call: NA; v_call: TRBV14; j_call: TRBJ1-1
cdr3_nt: TGTGCCAGCACGCACGCGGGGGGCTACACCTTC; cdr3_aa: CASTHAGGYTF; clone_size: few; d_call: NA; v_call: TRBV5-6; j_call: TRBJ1-2
cdr3_nt: TGCGCCAGCAGCTTGGCTTCAGCGAACACTGAAGCTTTCTTT; cdr3_aa: CASSLASANTEAFF; clone_size: few; d_call: NA; v_call: TRBV5-1; j_call: TRBJ1-1
cdr3_nt: TGTGCCAGCAGTTACAGTTTCGCCGATGAAAAACTGTTTTTT; cdr3_aa: CASSYSFADEKLFF; clone_size: NA; d_call: NA; v_call: TRBV6-5; j_call: TRBJ1-4
cdr3_nt: TGTGCCAGTAACTCCAGGGGCGGTTATGAAAAACTGTTTTTT; cdr3_aa: CASNSRGGYEKLFF; clone_size: NA; d_call: NA; v_call: TRBV19; j_call: TRBJ1-4
cdr3_nt: TGTGCCAGCAGCTCGGATGGCAAAATCAACACTGAAGCTTTCTTT; cdr3_aa: CASSSDGKINTEAFF; clone_size: NA; d_call: NA; v_call: TRBV7-6; j_call: TRBJ1-1
cdr3_nt: TGTGCCAGCAGCTTGTTTGGGGGTTACGAGCAGTACTTC; cdr3_aa: CASSLFGGYEQYF; clone_size: NA; d_call: NA; v_call: TRBV5-5; j_call: TRBJ2-7
cdr3_nt: TGTGCCAGCAGTGAACACCCCACTAACTATGGCTACACCTTC; cdr3_aa: CASSEHPTNYGYTF; clone_size: NA; d_call: NA; v_call: TRBV2; j_call: TRBJ1-2
cdr3_nt: TGTGCCAGCAGATCCGGGACATTGGGAAACACCATATATTTT; cdr3_aa: CASRSGTLGNTIYF; clone_size: few; d_call: NA; v_call: TRBV6-6; j_call: TRBJ1-3
cdr3_nt: TGTGCCAGCACCTCTAGAACAGGGGGAGGCTACACCTTC; cdr3_aa: CASTSRTGGGYTF; clone_size: NA; d_call: TRBD1; v_call: TRBV25-1; j_call: TRBJ1-2
cdr3_nt: TGCGCCAGCAGCTTGATTGGCGGGGGGAGGGGGCAAGAGACCCAGTACTTC; cdr3_aa: CASSLIGGGRGQETQYF; clone_size: NA; d_call: TRBD2; v_call: TRBV5-1; j_call: TRBJ2-5
cdr3_nt: TGTGCCATACAACATGGCCGAGGATGGGGCTACACCTTC; cdr3_aa: CAIQHGRGWGYTF; clone_size: NA; d_call: NA; v_call: TRBV10-3; j_call: TRBJ1-2
cdr3_nt: TGTGCCAGCAGCTCGACCCACGGAGTCACTGAAGCTTTCTTT; cdr3_aa: CASSSTHGVTEAFF; clone_size: once; d_call: NA; v_call: TRBV7-2; j_call: TRBJ1-1
cdr3_nt: TGCAGCGTTGGGGTCCAACCTCGGGGGAACACTGAAGCTTTCTTT; cdr3_aa: CSVGVQPRGNTEAFF; clone_size: NA; d_call: NA; v_call: TRBV29-1; j_call: TRBJ1-1
cdr3_nt: TGTGCCAGCACTTCCCCGGGCGAGTATGGAAACACCATATATTTT; cdr3_aa: CASTSPGEYGNTIYF; clone_size: NA; d_call: NA; v_call: TRBV6-5; j_call: TRBJ1-3
cdr3_nt: TGTGCCAGCAGCTTTAAGGATCGGAACACCATATATTTT; cdr3_aa: CASSFKDRNTIYF; clone_size: NA; d_call: NA; v_call: TRBV5-4; j_call: TRBJ1-3
cdr3_nt: TGTGCCATCAATCCGGGACAAACCTATGGCTACACCTTC; cdr3_aa: CAINPGQTYGYTF; clone_size: NA; d_call: NA; v_call: TRBV10-3; j_call: TRBJ1-2
cdr3_nt: TGTGCCAGTAGGGGGGGGGAAGGGAGCAACTACTATGGCTACACCTTC; cdr3_aa: CASRGGEGSNYYGYTF; clone_size: NA; d_call: NA; v_call: TRBV19; j_call: TRBJ1-2